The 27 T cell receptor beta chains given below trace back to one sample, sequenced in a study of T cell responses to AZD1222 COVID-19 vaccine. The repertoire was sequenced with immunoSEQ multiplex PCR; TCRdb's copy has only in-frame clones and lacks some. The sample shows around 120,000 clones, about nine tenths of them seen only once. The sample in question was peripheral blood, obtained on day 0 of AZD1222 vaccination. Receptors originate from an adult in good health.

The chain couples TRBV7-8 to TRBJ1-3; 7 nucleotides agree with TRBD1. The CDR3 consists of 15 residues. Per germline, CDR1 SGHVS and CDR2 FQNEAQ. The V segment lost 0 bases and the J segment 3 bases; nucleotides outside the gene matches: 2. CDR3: CASSLAGGFGNTIYF. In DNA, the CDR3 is TGTGCCAGCAGCTTAGCAGGGGGCTTTGGAAACACCATATATTTT.

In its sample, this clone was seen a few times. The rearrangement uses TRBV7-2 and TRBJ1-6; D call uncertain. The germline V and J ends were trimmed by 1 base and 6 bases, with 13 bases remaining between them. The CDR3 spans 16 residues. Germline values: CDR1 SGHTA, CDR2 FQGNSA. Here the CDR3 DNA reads TGTGCCAGCAGCTTAGGCCTCCCCTCATCTAATTCACCCCTCCACTTT. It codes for CASSLGLPSSNSPLHF. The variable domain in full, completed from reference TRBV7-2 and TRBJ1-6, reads GAGVSQSPSNKVTEKGKDVELRCDPISGHTALYWYRQSLGQGLEFLIYFQGNSAPDKSGLPSDRFSAERTGGSVSTLTIQRTQQEDSAVYLCASSLGLPSSNSPLHFGNGTRLTVT.

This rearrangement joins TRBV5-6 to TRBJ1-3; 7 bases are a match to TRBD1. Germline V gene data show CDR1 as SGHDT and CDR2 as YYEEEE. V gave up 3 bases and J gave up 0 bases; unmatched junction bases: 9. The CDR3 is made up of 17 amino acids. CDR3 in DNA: TGTGCCAGCAGCTCCCTGACGACAGGGAGCTCTGGAAACACCATATATTTT. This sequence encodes CASSSLTTGSSGNTIYF.

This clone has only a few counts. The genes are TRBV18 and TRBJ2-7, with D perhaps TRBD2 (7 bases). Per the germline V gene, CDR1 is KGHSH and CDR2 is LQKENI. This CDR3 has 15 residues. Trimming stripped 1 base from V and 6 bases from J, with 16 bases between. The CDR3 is CASSPQQGRESEQYF. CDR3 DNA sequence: TGTGCCAGCTCACCACAGCAGGGGAGGGAGTCCGAGCAGTACTTC.

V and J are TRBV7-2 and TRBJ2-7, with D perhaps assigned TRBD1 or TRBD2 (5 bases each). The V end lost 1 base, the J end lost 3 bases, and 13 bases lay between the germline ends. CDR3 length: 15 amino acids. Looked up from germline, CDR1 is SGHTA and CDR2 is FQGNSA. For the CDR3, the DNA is TGTGCCAGCAGCTTAGGGGACCCGACGAGCTACGAGCAGTACTTC. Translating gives CASSLGDPTSYEQYF.

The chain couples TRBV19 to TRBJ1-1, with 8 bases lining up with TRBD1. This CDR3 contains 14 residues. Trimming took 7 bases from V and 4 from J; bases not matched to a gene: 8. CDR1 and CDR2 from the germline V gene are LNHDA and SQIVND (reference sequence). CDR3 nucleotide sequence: TGTGCCAGTACCTTGACAGGGGTGACCACTGAAGCTTTCTTT. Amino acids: CASTLTGVTTEAFF.

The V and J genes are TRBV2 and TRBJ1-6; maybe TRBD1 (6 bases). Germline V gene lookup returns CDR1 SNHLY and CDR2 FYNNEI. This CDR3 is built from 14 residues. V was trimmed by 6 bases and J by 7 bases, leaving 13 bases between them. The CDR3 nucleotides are TGTGCCAGCAGCGGGACAATAAACAATTCACCCCTCCACTTT. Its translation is CASSGTINNSPLHF.

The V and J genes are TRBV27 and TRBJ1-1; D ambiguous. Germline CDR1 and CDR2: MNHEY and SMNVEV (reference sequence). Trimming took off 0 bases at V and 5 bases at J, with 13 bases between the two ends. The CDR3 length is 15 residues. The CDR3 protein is CASSLSTLGRTEAFF. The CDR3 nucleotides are TGTGCCAGCAGTTTATCCACCCTGGGGAGGACTGAAGCTTTCTTT.

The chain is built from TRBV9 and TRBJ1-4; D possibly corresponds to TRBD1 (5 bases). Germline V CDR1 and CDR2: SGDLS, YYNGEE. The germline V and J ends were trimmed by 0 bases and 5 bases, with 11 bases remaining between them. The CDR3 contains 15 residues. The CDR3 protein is CASSVGWDGNEKLFF. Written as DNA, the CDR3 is TGTGCCAGCAGCGTAGGGTGGGACGGCAATGAAAAACTGTTTTTT.

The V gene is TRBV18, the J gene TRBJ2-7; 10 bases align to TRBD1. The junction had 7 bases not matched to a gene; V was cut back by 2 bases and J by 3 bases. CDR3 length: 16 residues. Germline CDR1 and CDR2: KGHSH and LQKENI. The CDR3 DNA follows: TGTGCCAGCTCACCAGGGACAGGGGCCTATTACTACGAGCAGTACTTC. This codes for CASSPGTGAYYYEQYF. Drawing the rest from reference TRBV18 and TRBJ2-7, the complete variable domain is NAGVMQNPRHLVRRRGQEARLRCSPMKGHSHVYWYRQLPEEGLKFMVYLQKENIIDESGMPKERFSAEFPKEGPSILRIQQVVRGDSAAYFCASSPGTGAYYYEQYFGPGTRLTVT.

CDR3 sequence: CASSWGDRDTQYF. The CDR3 nucleotides read TGTGCCAGCAGCTGGGGAGATCGGGATACGCAGTATTTT. This chain uses TRBV7-3 with TRBJ2-3; D perhaps matches TRBD2 (5 bases). Deletions cut 4 bases from V and 6 bases from J, with 11 bases between. The CDR3 totals 13 residues. In germline, CDR1 is SGHTA, CDR2 FQGTGA.

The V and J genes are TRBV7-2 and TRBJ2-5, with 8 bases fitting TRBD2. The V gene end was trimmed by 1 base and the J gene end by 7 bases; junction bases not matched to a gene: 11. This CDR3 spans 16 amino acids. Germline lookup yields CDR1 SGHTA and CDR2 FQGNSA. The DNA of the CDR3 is TGTGCCAGCAGCTTAGGAGGTAGCGGGGCTGGAGGGACCCAGTACTTC. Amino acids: CASSLGGSGAGGTQYF.

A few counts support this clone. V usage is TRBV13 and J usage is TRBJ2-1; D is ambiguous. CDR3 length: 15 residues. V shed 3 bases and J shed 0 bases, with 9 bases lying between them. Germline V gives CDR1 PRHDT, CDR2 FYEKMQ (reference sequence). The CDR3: CASSFGFSSYNEQFF. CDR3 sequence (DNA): TGTGCCAGCAGCTTCGGGTTTAGCTCCTACAATGAGCAGTTCTTC.

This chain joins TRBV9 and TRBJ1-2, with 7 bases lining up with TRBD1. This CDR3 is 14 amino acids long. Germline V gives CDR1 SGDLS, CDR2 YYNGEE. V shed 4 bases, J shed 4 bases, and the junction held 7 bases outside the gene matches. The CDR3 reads CASSLETGTYGYTF. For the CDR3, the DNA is TGTGCCAGCAGCCTCGAGACAGGGACCTATGGCTACACCTTC.

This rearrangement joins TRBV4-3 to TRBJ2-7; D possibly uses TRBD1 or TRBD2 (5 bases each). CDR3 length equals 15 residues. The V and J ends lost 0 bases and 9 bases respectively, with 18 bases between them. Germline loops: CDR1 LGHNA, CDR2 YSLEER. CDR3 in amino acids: CASSQDLGVSGMQYF. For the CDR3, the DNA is TGCGCCAGCAGCCAAGATCTGGGGGTGAGCGGAATGCAGTACTTC.

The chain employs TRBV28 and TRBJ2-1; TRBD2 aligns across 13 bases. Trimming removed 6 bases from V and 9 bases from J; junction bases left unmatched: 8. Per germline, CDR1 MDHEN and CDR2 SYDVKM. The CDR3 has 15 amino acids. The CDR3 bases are TGTGCCAGCAGGCAGGGGACTAGCGGGGCCGGTGAGCAGTTCTTC. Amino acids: CASRQGTSGAGEQFF.

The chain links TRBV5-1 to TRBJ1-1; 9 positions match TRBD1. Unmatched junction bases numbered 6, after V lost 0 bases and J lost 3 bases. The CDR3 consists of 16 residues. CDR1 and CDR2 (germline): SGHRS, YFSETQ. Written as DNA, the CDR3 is TGCGCCAGCAGCTTGGGTACAGGGGGCGCGGACACTGAAGCTTTCTTT. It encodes CASSLGTGGADTEAFF.

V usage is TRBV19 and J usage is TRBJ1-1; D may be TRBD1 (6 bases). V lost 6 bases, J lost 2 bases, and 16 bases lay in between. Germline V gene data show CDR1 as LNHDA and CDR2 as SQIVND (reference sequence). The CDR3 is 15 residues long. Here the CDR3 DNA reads TGTGCCAGTAGCCCACAGGGACAACTTAACACTGAAGCTTTCTTT. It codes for CASSPQGQLNTEAFF.

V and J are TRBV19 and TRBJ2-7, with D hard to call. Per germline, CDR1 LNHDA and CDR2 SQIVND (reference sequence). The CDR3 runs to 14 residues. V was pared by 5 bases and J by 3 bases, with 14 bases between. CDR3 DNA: TGTGCCAGTAGTGACGGCAGTGGTGACTACGAGCAGTACTTC. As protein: CASSDGSGDYEQYF. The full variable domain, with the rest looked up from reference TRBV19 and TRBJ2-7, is DGGITQSPKYLFRKEGQNVTLSCEQNLNHDAMYWYRQDPGQGLRLIYYSQIVNDFQKGDIAEGYSVSREKKESFPLTVTSAQKNPTAFYLCASSDGSGDYEQYFGPGTRLTVT.

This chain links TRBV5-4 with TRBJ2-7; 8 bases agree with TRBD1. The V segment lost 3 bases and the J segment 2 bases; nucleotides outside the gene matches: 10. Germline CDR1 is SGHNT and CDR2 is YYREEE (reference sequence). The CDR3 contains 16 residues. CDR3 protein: CASSSKDRVVPYEQYF. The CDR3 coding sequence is TGTGCCAGCAGCTCGAAGGACAGGGTCGTCCCCTACGAGCAGTACTTC. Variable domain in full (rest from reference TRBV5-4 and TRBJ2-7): ETGVTQSPTHLIKTRGQQVTLRCSSQSGHNTVSWYQQALGQGPQFIFQYYREEENGRGNFPPRFSGLQFPNYSSELNVNALELDDSALYLCASSSKDRVVPYEQYFGPGTRLTVT.

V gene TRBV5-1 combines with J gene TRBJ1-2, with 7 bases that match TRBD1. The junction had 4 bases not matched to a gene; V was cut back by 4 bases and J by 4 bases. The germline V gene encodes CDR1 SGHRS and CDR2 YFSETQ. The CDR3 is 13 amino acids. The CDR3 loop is CASSPQGSYGYTF. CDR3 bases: TGCGCCAGCAGCCCACAGGGGTCCTATGGCTACACCTTC.

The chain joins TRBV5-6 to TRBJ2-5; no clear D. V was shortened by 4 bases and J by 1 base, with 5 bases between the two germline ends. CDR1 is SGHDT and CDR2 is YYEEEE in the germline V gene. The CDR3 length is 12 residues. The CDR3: CASSRSQETQYF. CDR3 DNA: TGTGCCAGCAGCCGGTCCCAAGAGACCCAGTACTTC. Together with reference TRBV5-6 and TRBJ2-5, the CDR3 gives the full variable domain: DAGVTQSPTHLIKTRGQQVTLRCSPKSGHDTVSWYQQALGQGPQFIFQYYEEEERQRGNFPDRFSGHQFPNYSSELNVNALLLGDSALYLCASSRSQETQYFGPGTRLLVL.

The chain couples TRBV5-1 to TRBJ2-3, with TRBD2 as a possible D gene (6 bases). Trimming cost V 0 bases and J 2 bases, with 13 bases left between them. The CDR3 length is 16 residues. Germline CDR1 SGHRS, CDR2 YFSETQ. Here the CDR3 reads CASSLATLAVTDTQYF. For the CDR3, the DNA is TGCGCCAGCAGCTTGGCCACATTAGCGGTCACAGATACGCAGTATTTT. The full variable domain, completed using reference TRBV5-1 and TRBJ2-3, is KAGVTQTPRYLIKTRGQQVTLSCSPISGHRSVSWYQQTPGQGLQFLFEYFSETQRNKGNFPGRFSGRQFSNSRSEMNVSTLELGDSALYLCASSLATLAVTDTQYFGPGTRLTVL.

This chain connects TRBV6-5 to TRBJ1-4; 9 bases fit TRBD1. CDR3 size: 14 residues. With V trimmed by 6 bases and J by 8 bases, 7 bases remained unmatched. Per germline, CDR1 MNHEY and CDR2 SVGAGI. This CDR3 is CASRTGTGKEKLFF. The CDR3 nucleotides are TGTGCCAGCAGGACCGGGACAGGGAAAGAAAAACTGTTTTTT.

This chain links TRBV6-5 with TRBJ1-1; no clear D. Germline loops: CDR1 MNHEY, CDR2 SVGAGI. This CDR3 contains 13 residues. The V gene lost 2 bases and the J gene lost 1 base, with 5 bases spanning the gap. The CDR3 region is CASSYKRNTEAFF. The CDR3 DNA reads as TGTGCCAGCAGTTACAAGAGGAACACTGAAGCTTTCTTT.

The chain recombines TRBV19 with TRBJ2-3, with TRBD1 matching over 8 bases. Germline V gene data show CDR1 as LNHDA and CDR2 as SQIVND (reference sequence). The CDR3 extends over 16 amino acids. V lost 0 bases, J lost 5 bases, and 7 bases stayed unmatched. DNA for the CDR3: TGTGCCAGTAGTATAGATCTCAGGGGGCCCGGAGATACGCAGTATTTT. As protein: CASSIDLRGPGDTQYF. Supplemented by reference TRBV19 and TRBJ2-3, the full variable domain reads DGGITQSPKYLFRKEGQNVTLSCEQNLNHDAMYWYRQDPGQGLRLIYYSQIVNDFQKGDIAEGYSVSREKKESFPLTVTSAQKNPTAFYLCASSIDLRGPGDTQYFGPGTRLTVL.

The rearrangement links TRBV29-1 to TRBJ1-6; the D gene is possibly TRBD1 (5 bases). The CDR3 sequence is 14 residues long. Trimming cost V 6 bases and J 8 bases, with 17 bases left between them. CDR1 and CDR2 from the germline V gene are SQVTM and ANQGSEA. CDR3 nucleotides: TGCAGCGTGACGGGACCTCTAAAAGATTCACCCCTCCACTTT. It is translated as CSVTGPLKDSPLHF.